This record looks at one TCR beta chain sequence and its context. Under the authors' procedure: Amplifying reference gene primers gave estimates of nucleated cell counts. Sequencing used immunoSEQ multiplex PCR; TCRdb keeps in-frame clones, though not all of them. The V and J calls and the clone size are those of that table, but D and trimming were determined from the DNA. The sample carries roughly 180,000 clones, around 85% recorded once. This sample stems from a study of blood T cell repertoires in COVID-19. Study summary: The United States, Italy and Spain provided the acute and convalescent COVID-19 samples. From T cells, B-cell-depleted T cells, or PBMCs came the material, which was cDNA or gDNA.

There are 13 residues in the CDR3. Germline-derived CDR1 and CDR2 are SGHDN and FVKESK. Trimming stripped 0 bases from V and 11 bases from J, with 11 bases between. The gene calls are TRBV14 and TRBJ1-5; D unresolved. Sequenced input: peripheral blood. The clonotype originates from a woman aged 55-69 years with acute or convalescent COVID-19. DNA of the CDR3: TGTGCCAGCAGCCAAGATCCCGGCGGGGCCCAGCATTTT. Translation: CASSQDPGGAQHF.